The sequence of this T cell receptor (beta chain) was determined in a study of T-cell memory formation after mild COVID-19. Study background: Largely, TCR clusters stayed within a single donor.

5'RACE with constant-segment primers yielded barcoded, UMI-tagged TCR alpha and TCR beta cDNA libraries. TCRdb re-called the 5' RACE reads with MiXCR, one entry per CDR3 protein. The sample contains under 600,000 distinct CDR3 sequences, roughly 22% of which appear only once. The TCR was taken from an adult woman who had mild COVID-19 (a few samples of this study predate the infection). Cell type and time point are not known. The sequencing sample was made of PBMCs or a T cell subset sorted from them (not recorded which).

The CDR3 here is CASSVEPSAHNEQFF. In nucleotides, the CDR3 is TGTGCCAGCAGCGTAGAGCCTAGTGCCCACAATGAGCAGTTCTTC. V is TRBV9 and J is TRBJ2-1, with D hard to call. Germline V gives CDR1 SGDLS, CDR2 YYNGEE. This CDR3 contains 15 residues. The V gene lost 0 bases and the J gene lost 5 bases, with 12 bases spanning the gap. Variable domain in full (rest from reference TRBV9 and TRBJ2-1): DSGVTQTPKHLITATGQRVTLRCSPRSGDLSVYWYQQSLDQGLQFLIQYYNGEERAKGNILERFSAQQFPDLHSELNLSSLELGDSALYFCASSVEPSAHNEQFFGPGTRLTVL.